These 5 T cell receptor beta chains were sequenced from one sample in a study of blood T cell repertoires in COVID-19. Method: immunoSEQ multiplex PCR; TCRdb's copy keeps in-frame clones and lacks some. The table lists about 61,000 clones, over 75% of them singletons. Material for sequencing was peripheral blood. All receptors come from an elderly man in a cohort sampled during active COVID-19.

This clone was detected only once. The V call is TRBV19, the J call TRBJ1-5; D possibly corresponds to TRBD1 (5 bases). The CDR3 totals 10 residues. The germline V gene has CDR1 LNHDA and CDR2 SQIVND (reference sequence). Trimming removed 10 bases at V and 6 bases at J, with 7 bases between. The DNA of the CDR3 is TGTGCCACCGGGGGTCAGCCCCAGCATTTT. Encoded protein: CATGGQPQHF.

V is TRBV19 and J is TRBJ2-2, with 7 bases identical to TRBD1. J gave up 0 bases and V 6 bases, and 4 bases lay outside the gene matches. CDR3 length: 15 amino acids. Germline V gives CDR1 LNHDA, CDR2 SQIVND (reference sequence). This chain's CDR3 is CASRRDSANTGELFF. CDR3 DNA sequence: TGTGCCAGTAGAAGGGACAGTGCGAACACCGGGGAGCTGTTTTTT.

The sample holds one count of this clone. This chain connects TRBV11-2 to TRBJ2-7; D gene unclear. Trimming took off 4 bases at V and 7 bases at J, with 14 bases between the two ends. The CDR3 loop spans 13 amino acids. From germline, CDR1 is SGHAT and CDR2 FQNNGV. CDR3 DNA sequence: TGTGCCAGCAGCTCCCCGGGTTTTTCGGAGCAGTACTTC. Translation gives CASSSPGFSEQYF.

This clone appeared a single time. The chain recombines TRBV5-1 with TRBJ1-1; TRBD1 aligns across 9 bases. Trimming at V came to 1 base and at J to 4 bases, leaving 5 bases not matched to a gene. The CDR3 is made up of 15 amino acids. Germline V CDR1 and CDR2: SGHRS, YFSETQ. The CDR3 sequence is CASSLRQGVGTEAFF. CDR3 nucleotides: TGCGCCAGCAGCTTGCGACAGGGGGTAGGCACTGAAGCTTTCTTT.

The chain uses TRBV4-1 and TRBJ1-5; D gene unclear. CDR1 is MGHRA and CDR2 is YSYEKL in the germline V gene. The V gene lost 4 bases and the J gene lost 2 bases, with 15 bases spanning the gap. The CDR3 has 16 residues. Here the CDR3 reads CASSPHPAGRNQPQHF. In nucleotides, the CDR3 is TGCGCCAGCAGCCCACACCCGGCGGGTCGCAATCAGCCCCAGCATTTT.